This T cell receptor (beta chain) is from a study of shared clonotypes between healthy human individuals. Study at large: Each donor's CD4 naive and CD4 memory cells filled three plates apiece, CD8 naive two, and CD8 memory one.

V lost 1 base to trimming and J lost 6 bases, with 10 bases between them. Germline loops: CDR1 SGHRS, CDR2 YFSETQ. This CDR3 has 14 residues. With regard to this clone: The antigen remains unidentified. Other nucleotide sequences in the sample specify the same CDR3.

Points from the study as a whole: Memory subsets had estimated richness that was generally smaller than that of naive subsets.

Nashville, Tennessee was home to all donors, each a Caucasian adult. TCRdb keeps only in-frame clones here, not all; method: immunoSEQ multiplex PCR. The data hold approximately 1.4 million clones, with around 98% observed a single time. This chain links TRBV5-1 with TRBJ1-4; D is unresolved. This receptor was taken from a young man in good health. The source material was naive CD4+ T cells sorted from blood. As to subset: CD45RA+ positively selected. The CDR3 is CASSLSGRDEKLFF. The CDR3 DNA is TGCGCCAGCAGCTTGTCCGGAAGGGATGAAAAACTGTTTTTT.